This note documents a single TCR beta chain sequence. The data were obtained in a study of CD8+CD57+ T cells in acquired aplastic anemia. The CDR3 runs to 14 residues. With 9 bases clipped from V and 4 bases from J, the junction kept 11 bases outside the gene matches. Germline-derived CDR1 and CDR2 are SNHLY and FYNNEI. Genomic DNA acted as the template from which TCR beta VDJ combination and CDR3 sequence profiling were carried out. Using its own MiXCR run on the reads, TCRdb lists one record per CDR3 protein. The sample lists tens of thousands of distinct CDR3 sequences; about 70% were seen once. In patients chosen for sequencing, flow cytometry had shown CD8+CD57+ cell expansion.

This sequence originates from a human donor with aplastic anemia. Sequencing was performed on sorted CD4+, CD8+, or CD8+CD57+ T cells (not recorded which) from PBMCs. This chain connects TRBV2 to TRBJ1-2; 7 nucleotides align to TRBD1. The CDR3 DNA follows: TGTGCCAGTAGGGGGACAGCCCGTCTCTATGGCTACACCTTC. This gives the protein CASRGTARLYGYTF.